One sample yielded the 4 T cell receptor beta chains listed below, sequenced in a study of T cells in Graves' hyperthyroidism and ophthalmopathy. RNA transcripts yielded amplified TCR beta CDR3 regions. RT-PCR in the first round (using the HTBI primer set) targeted the TCR CDR3. Using its own MiXCR run on the multiplex PCR reads, TCRdb lists one record per CDR3 protein. The sample gives some 98,000 distinct CDR3 sequences, 35% to 45% of which show up once; roughly 10% is in the top ten. Sequencing was carried out using peripheral blood or thyroid tissue (not recorded which). Receptors originate from a woman aged 25-40 years with Graves' hyperthyroidism.

This clonotype was detected ten times or more. CDR3 nucleotides: TGTGCCAGCAGAGGACGACAGGGTTACACTGAAGCTTTCTTT. Translation: CASRGRQGYTEAFF. The chain has TRBV6-5 and TRBJ1-1; TRBD1 matches 7 bases. Germline V gene lookup returns CDR1 MNHEY and CDR2 SVGAGI. The V and J ends lost 6 bases and 3 bases, in that order; junction bases with no gene match: 7. CDR3 length: 14 residues.

A word on this clonotype: Its ends do not fully match the called genes, so a read error is possible. This chain connects TRBV2 to TRBJ2-2; 7 positions match TRBD1. This CDR3 is 14 amino acids long. Germline V gene lookup returns CDR1 SNHLY and CDR2 FYNNEI. CDR3 region: CASRAQGIAGELLF. CDR3 nucleotide sequence: TGTGCCAGCAGAGCACAGGGGATCGCCGGGGAGCTGCTTTTT.

This clonotype was recorded many times. V and J are TRBV9 and TRBJ1-5; weak D call: TRBD1 (5 bases). V dropped 5 bases and J dropped 6 bases, with 15 bases sitting between them. Germline CDR1 SGDLS, CDR2 YYNGEE. The CDR3 is made up of 14 amino acids. The CDR3 DNA reads as TGTGCCAGCAGTCTCGCCGGGGCGGGTCAGCCCCAGCATTTT. Its translation is CASSLAGAGQPQHF.

The V call is TRBV7-9, the J call TRBJ2-5, with D perhaps being TRBD1 or TRBD2 (5 bases each). The CDR3 runs 15 residues. Germline lookup yields CDR1 SEHNR and CDR2 FQNEAQ (reference sequence). V dropped 1 base and J dropped 4 bases, with 13 bases sitting between them. CDR3 amino acids: CASSLGWETVETQYF. The CDR3 bases are TGTGCCAGCAGCTTAGGGTGGGAGACAGTAGAGACCCAGTACTTC.